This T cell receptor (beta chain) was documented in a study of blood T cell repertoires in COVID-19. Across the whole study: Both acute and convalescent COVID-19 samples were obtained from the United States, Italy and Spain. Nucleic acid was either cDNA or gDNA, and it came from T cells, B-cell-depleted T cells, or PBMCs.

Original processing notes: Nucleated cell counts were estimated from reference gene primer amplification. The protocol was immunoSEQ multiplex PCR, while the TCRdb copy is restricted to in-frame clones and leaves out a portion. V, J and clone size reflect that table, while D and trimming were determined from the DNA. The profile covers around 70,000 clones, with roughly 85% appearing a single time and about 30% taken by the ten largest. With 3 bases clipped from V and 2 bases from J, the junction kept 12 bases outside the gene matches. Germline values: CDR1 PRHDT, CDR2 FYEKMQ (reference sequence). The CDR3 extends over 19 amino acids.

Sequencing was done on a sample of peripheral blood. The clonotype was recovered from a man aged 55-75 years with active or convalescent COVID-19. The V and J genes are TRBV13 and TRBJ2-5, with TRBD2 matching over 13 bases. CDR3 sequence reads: CASSLGLAGTEGRQETQYF. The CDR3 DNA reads TGTGCCAGCAGCTTGGGACTAGCGGGGACGGAGGGGCGTCAAGAGACCCAGTACTTC.